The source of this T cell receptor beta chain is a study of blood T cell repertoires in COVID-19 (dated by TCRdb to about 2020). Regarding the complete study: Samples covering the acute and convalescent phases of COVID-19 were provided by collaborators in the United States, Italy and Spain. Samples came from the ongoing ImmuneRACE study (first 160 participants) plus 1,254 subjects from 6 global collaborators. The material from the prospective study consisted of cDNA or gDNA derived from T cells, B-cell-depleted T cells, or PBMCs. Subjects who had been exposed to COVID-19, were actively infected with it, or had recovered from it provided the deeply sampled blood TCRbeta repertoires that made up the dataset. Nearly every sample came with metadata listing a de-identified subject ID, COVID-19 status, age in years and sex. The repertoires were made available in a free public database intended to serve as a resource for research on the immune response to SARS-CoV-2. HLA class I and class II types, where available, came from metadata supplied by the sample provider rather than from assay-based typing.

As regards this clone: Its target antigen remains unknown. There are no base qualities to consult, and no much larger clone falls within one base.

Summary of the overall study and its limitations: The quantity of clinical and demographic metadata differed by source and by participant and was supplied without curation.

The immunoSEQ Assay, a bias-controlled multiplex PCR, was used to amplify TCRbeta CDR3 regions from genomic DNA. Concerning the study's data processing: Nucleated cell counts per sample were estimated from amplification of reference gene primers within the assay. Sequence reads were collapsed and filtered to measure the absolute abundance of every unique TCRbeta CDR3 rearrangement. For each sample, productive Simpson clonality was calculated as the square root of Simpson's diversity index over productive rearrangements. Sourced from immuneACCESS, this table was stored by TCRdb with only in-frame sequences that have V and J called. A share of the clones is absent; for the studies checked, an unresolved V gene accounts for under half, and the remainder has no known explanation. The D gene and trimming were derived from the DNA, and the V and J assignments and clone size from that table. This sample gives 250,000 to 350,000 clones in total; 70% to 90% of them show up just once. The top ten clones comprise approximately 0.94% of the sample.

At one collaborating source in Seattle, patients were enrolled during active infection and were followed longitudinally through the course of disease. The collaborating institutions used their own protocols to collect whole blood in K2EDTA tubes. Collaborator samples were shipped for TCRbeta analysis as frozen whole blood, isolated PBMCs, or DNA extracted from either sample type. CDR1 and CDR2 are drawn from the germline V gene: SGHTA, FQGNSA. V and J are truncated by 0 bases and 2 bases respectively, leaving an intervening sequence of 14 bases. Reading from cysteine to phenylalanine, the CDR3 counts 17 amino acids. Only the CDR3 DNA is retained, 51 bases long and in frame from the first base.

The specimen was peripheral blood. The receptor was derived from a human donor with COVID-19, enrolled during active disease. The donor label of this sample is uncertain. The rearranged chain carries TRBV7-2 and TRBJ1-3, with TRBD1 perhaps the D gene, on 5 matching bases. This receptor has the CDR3 CASSLAGIRGTGNTIYF. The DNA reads TGTGCCAGCAGCTTAGCAGGCATCCGGGGGACTGGAAACACCATATATTTT.